The 3 T cell receptor beta chains below all came from one sample that was sequenced in a study of shared T cell receptors in the human thymus. The data were produced by immunoSEQ multiplex PCR, yet TCRdb's version contains in-frame clones alone and is incomplete. The repertoire holds 650,000 to 950,000 clones, with roughly 88% as singletons. This sample also belongs to another study, concerning human thymus T cells.

The specimen sequenced was thymocytes. Source of these receptors: a girl in the first two years of life with a congenital heart defect.

V usage is TRBV6-6 and J usage is TRBJ2-1, with TRBD2 as a possible D gene (5 bases). Germline-derived CDR1 and CDR2 are MNHNY and SVGAGI (reference sequence). CDR3 length: 13 amino acids. The germline V and J ends were trimmed by 2 bases and 8 bases, with 10 bases remaining between them. The CDR3 region has the DNA TGTGCCAGCAGTTACGGGCTAGCCTATGAGCAGTTCTTC. It is translated as CASSYGLAYEQFF.

The chain employs TRBV5-1 and TRBJ1-2; possibly TRBD1 for D (5 bases). Germline V gene sequence: CDR1 SGHRS, CDR2 YFSETQ. V was cut by 5 bases and J by 6 bases, with 11 bases left in between. This CDR3 has 12 amino acids. CDR3 sequence (DNA): TGCGCCAGCAGTCGGGACTTCGATGGCTACACCTTC. Translating gives CASSRDFDGYTF. Combining the CDR3 with reference TRBV5-1 and TRBJ1-2 gives the whole variable domain KAGVTQTPRYLIKTRGQQVTLSCSPISGHRSVSWYQQTPGQGLQFLFEYFSETQRNKGNFPGRFSGRQFSNSRSEMNVSTLELGDSALYLCASSRDFDGYTFGSGTRLTVV.

The chain joins TRBV5-5 to TRBJ1-2; 10 bases map to TRBD1. This CDR3 contains 17 residues. The germline V gene has CDR1 SGHKS and CDR2 YYEKEE (reference sequence). J was trimmed by 4 bases and V by 1 base; bases with no gene match: 10. Here the CDR3 reads CASSLRSRTGGTYGYTF. Written as DNA, the CDR3 is TGTGCCAGCAGCTTGAGGTCTAGGACAGGGGGGACCTATGGCTACACCTTC.